What follows are 3 T cell receptor beta chains derived from one specimen sequenced in a study of blood T cell repertoires in COVID-19. Here immunoSEQ multiplex PCR was the method, and the copy in TCRdb shows in-frame clones only, minus some. The sample has just over 50,000 clones; around 86% are singletons. The sample consisted of peripheral blood. All receptors come from a man aged 70-80 years with acute or convalescent COVID-19.

The chain links TRBV7-6 to TRBJ2-5; D remains ambiguous. Germline-derived CDR1 and CDR2 are SGHVS and FNYEAQ. The length of the CDR3 is 15 residues. V lost 4 bases and J lost 0, with 12 bases in between. CDR3 sequence reads: CASSSETWYQETQYF. Written as DNA, the CDR3 is TGTGCCAGCAGCTCCGAGACATGGTACCAAGAGACCCAGTACTTC.

The chain is built from TRBV21-1 and TRBJ2-3; the D call of TRBD2 is as the table states it, not checked on the DNA. TRBV21-1 is marked as a pseudogene. The CDR3 loop spans 16 amino acids. The CDR3 nucleotides are TGTGCCAGCAGCAAATGCGCCCAGCGGGGCACAGATACGCAGTATTTT. This sequence encodes CASSKCAQRGTDTQYF.

The chain is built from TRBV28 and TRBJ1-2; maybe TRBD1 (5 bases). V lost 4 bases, J lost 0 bases, and 12 bases lay in between. The CDR3 sequence is 15 residues long. Germline values: CDR1 MDHEN, CDR2 SYDVKM. The chain's CDR3 is CASSSTGGANYGYTF. The CDR3 nucleotides are TGTGCCAGCAGTTCCACAGGAGGGGCTAACTATGGCTACACCTTC.